What follows are 19 T cell receptor beta chains derived from one specimen sequenced in a study of T cell clonotyping in hematopoietic cell transplantation. Time point: recipient sample about 28 days before transplant, after cytoreduction. Data came from immunoSEQ multiplex PCR; TCRdb stores just in-frame clones and leaves some out. Of 45,000 or so clones in the sample, roughly 80% are singletons; the top ten hold approximately 5.4%. This specimen consisted of peripheral blood mononuclear cells, obtained before stem cell transplant. Every receptor here comes from a man in his 60s with myelodysplastic syndrome. Some clones in this sample may be carry-over from other donors' samples.

The rearrangement joins TRBV4-3 to TRBJ1-5; possible D gene TRBD1, 6 bases. This CDR3 is built from 15 residues. With 4 bases removed from V and 0 bases from J, the gap between germline ends came to 10 bases. CDR1 is LGHNA and CDR2 is YSLEER in the germline V gene. The CDR3 spells CASSPGHYSNQPQHF. Written as DNA, the CDR3 is TGCGCCAGCAGCCCGGGACACTATAGCAATCAGCCCCAGCATTTT.

In DNA, the CDR3 is TGTGCCAGCAGCGCCGGGCCCCAAGAGACCCAGTACTTC. The encoded protein is CASSAGPQETQYF. V gene TRBV9 combines with J gene TRBJ2-5; D is unclear. V lost 3 bases, J lost 1 base, and 7 bases lay in between. Germline-derived CDR1 and CDR2 are SGDLS and YYNGEE. The CDR3 is 13 residues long.

This rearrangement joins TRBV7-8 to TRBJ1-4; D is possibly TRBD1 (6 bases). This CDR3 is built from 17 residues. V lost 1 base to trimming and J lost 0 bases, with 12 bases between them. Looked up from germline, CDR1 is SGHVS and CDR2 is FQNEAQ. CDR3 in DNA: TGTGCCAGCAGCTTAGTACCACAGGGTACAACTAATGAAAAACTGTTTTTT. This translates into CASSLVPQGTTNEKLFF.

The chain combines TRBV5-6 with TRBJ1-1; possibly TRBD1 for D (5 bases). The CDR3 runs to 13 residues. Trimming removed 0 bases at V and 4 bases at J, with 7 bases between. The germline V gene has CDR1 SGHDT and CDR2 YYEEEE. Here the CDR3 reads CASSLGGSTEAFF. The CDR3, as DNA: TGTGCCAGCAGCTTGGGGGGGAGCACTGAAGCTTTCTTT.

The J gene is TRBJ1-2, the V gene TRBV6-1; D is unclear. This CDR3 contains 15 residues. The V end lost 4 bases, the J end lost 4 bases, and 16 bases lay between the germline ends. The germline CDR1 and CDR2 sequences are MNHNS and SASEGT. CDR3 DNA: TGTGCCAGCAGTGTCGAGTCCCGGGTAGGCTATGGCTACACCTTC. Encoded protein: CASSVESRVGYGYTF.

The V call is TRBV5-6, the J call TRBJ2-6; D may match TRBD1 or TRBD2 (5 bases each). The V and J ends lost 4 bases and 1 base respectively, with 18 bases between them. Looked up from germline, CDR1 is SGHDT and CDR2 is YYEEEE. This CDR3 has 18 residues. CDR3 loop: CASSPLGDHLSGANVLTF. The CDR3 DNA sequence: TGTGCCAGCAGCCCCCTCGGGGACCACTTATCTGGGGCCAACGTCCTGACTTTC.

The rearrangement joins TRBV15 to TRBJ2-7; 7 bases agree with TRBD1. J lost 0 bases, V lost 4 bases, and 6 bases had no gene match. There are 15 residues in the CDR3. Germline V gene data show CDR1 as LNHNV and CDR2 as YYDKDF (reference sequence). CDR3 sequence: CATSTTDRISYEQYF. CDR3 in DNA: TGTGCCACCAGCACGACGGACAGGATCTCCTACGAGCAGTACTTC. Using reference TRBV15 and TRBJ2-7 for the parts outside the CDR3, the full variable domain is DAMVIQNPRYQVTQFGKPVTLSCSQTLNHNVMYWYQQKSSQAPKLLFHYYDKDFNNEADTPDNFQSRRPNTSFCFLDIRSPGLGDTAMYLCATSTTDRISYEQYFGPGTRLTVT.

The chain couples TRBV7-2 to TRBJ1-5; no reliable D call. V was shortened by 5 bases and J by 3 bases, with 14 bases between the two germline ends. CDR3 length: 15 amino acids. Per the germline V gene, CDR1 is SGHTA and CDR2 is FQGNSA. This chain's CDR3 is CASSRERDPNQPQHF. CDR3 DNA: TGTGCCAGCAGCCGAGAGAGGGATCCCAATCAGCCCCAGCATTTT. Based on the CDR3 plus reference TRBV7-2 and TRBJ1-5, the full variable domain is GAGVSQSPSNKVTEKGKDVELRCDPISGHTALYWYRQSLGQGLEFLIYFQGNSAPDKSGLPSDRFSAERTGGSVSTLTIQRTQQEDSAVYLCASSRERDPNQPQHFGDGTRLSIL.

V is TRBV20-1 and J is TRBJ2-7; D not certain. Germline V gene sequence: CDR1 DFQATT, CDR2 SNEGSKA (reference sequence). The germline V and J ends were trimmed by 2 bases and 4 bases, with 6 bases remaining between them. CDR3 length: 11 amino acids. CDR3 sequence: CSARMGYEQYF. In nucleotides, the CDR3 is TGCAGTGCTAGAATGGGATACGAGCAGTACTTC.

The CDR3 loop reads CASSLDRAYGYTF. CDR3 coding DNA: TGTGCCAGCAGCCTGGACAGGGCGTATGGCTACACCTTC. The chain uses TRBV7-2 and TRBJ1-2; TRBD1 matches 8 bases. Trimming removed 5 bases from V and 5 bases from J; junction bases left unmatched: 4. The CDR3 runs to 13 residues. The germline V gene has CDR1 SGHTA and CDR2 FQGNSA.

The chain recombines TRBV5-5 with TRBJ1-4, with TRBD1 as a possible D gene (5 bases). Germline V gives CDR1 SGHKS, CDR2 YYEKEE (reference sequence). Deletions cut 8 bases from V and 3 bases from J, with 23 bases between. CDR3 length: 17 residues. CDR3 nucleotide sequence: TGTGCCAGGGGGCCGGGGGGTTTCGAGGTAGCTAATGAAAAACTGTTTTTT. As protein: CARGPGGFEVANEKLFF.

CDR3 amino acids: CASSLKTGGADTQYF. The CDR3 nucleotides read TGTGCCAGCAGCTTAAAAACAGGGGGCGCAGATACGCAGTATTTT. The gene calls are TRBV7-2 and TRBJ2-3; 9 bases are a match to TRBD1. Looked up from germline, CDR1 is SGHTA and CDR2 is FQGNSA. CDR3 length: 15 residues. V lost 2 bases, J lost 4 bases, and 4 bases stayed unmatched.

A single count supports this clone. The J gene is TRBJ2-5, the V gene TRBV9; weak D call: TRBD1 (5 bases). V was shortened by 4 bases and J by 2 bases, with 12 bases between the two germline ends. The CDR3 totals 14 residues. Germline CDR1 reads SGDLS; CDR2 reads YYNGEE. As DNA, the CDR3 is TGTGCCAGCAGCTCCCCGACAGTACAAGAGACCCAGTACTTC. This translates into CASSSPTVQETQYF. The full variable domain, with the rest looked up from reference TRBV9 and TRBJ2-5, is DSGVTQTPKHLITATGQRVTLRCSPRSGDLSVYWYQQSLDQGLQFLIQYYNGEERAKGNILERFSAQQFPDLHSELNLSSLELGDSALYFCASSSPTVQETQYFGPGTRLLVL.

This clone was counted a single time. The rearrangement joins TRBV7-6 to TRBJ2-1, with TRBD1 identical over 7 bases. The ends lost 5 bases at V and 3 bases at J; junction bases unmatched: 10. CDR3 size: 16 residues. Germline V gene sequence: CDR1 SGHVS, CDR2 FNYEAQ. In DNA form, the CDR3 reads TGTGCCAGCAGCGGTAACCTCCGGGACAGCTACAATGAGCAGTTCTTC. This codes for CASSGNLRDSYNEQFF.

The CDR3 region is CASSSITGMGSNQPQHF. The CDR3 DNA reads as TGTGCCAGCAGCTCAATCACAGGGATGGGGAGCAATCAGCCCCAGCATTTT. The chain employs TRBV28 and TRBJ1-5; D is possibly TRBD1 (6 bases). The germline gives CDR1 MDHEN, CDR2 SYDVKM. This CDR3 region has 17 residues. Trimming stripped 6 bases from V and 1 base from J, with 19 bases between.

V and J are TRBV28 and TRBJ1-6; weak D call: TRBD1 (5 bases). The germline gives CDR1 MDHEN, CDR2 SYDVKM. Trimming removed 7 bases from V and 8 bases from J, with 24 bases in between. The CDR3 is made up of 17 amino acids. The DNA of the CDR3 is TGTGCCAGCACCAGACCCCTTGACGCAGGGAGGGATTCACCCCTCCACTTT. Encoded protein: CASTRPLDAGRDSPLHF.

This clone was found once. V and J are TRBV14 and TRBJ2-5, with 8 positions matching TRBD1. This CDR3 spans 16 amino acids. The ends lost 0 bases at V and 5 bases at J; junction bases unmatched: 8. The germline CDR1 and CDR2 sequences are SGHDN and FVKESK. In DNA form, the CDR3 reads TGTGCCAGCAGCCAAGATGCCAGGGGGCGCGGGGAGACCCAGTACTTC. As protein: CASSQDARGRGETQYF. Combining the CDR3 with reference TRBV14 and TRBJ2-5 gives the whole variable domain EAGVTQFPSHSVIEKGQTVTLRCDPISGHDNLYWYRRVMGKEIKFLLHFVKESKQDESGMPNNRFLAERTGGTYSTLKVQPAELEDSGVYFCASSQDARGRGETQYFGPGTRLLVL.

The chain uses TRBV28 and TRBJ1-2; 7 bases agree with TRBD1. The V gene's germline CDR1 is MDHEN and CDR2 SYDVKM. V shed 3 bases, J shed 4 bases, and the junction held 5 bases outside the gene matches. The CDR3 runs to 14 residues. In DNA form, the CDR3 reads TGTGCCAGCAGTTTTGGGACAGACTTCTATGGCTACACCTTC. This codes for CASSFGTDFYGYTF.

The chain couples TRBV5-1 to TRBJ2-1; 9 positions agree with TRBD1. J gave up 0 bases and V 3 bases, and 16 bases lay outside the gene matches. Germline CDR1 SGHRS, CDR2 YFSETQ. The CDR3 extends over 20 amino acids. Here the CDR3 reads CASSSFRDREYKFSYNEQFF. DNA of the CDR3: TGCGCCAGCAGCTCTTTCCGGGACAGGGAGTACAAATTCTCCTACAATGAGCAGTTCTTC.